The rows below give T cell receptor beta chains drawn from one sample of a study of T cell responses to AZD1222 COVID-19 vaccine. Here immunoSEQ multiplex PCR was the method, and the copy in TCRdb shows in-frame clones only, minus some. Counted here are around 160,000 clones, 88% occurring once; the ten biggest clones make up more than 5%. Sequencing used peripheral blood, obtained on day 0 of AZD1222 vaccination. These receptors all stem from an adult in good health. Both conserved end residues are part of each CDR3. The order of the fields is D gene, CDR3 length, V gene, clone size, J gene, CDR3 protein, CDR3 DNA. The D gene is left open where the match is weak. Not every row has a clone size; where given, it reads once, few, many or a size class.

NA,12,TRBV6-5,NA,TRBJ1-1,CASSRTGPEAFF,TGTGCCAGCAGTCGTACAGGGCCTGAAGCTTTCTTT
NA,13,TRBV24-1,NA,TRBJ1-4,CATAHGSNEKLFF,TGTGCCACCGCCCACGGCTCTAATGAAAAACTGTTTTTT
TRBD1,18,TRBV5-6,NA,TRBJ1-2,CASSGTGTGGLTDYGYTF,TGTGCCAGCAGCGGGACCGGGACAGGGGGCCTTACGGACTATGGCTACACCTTC
NA,13,TRBV28,few,TRBJ2-1,CASSLGSYNEQFF,TGTGCCAGCAGTTTAGGCTCTTACAATGAGCAGTTCTTC
TRBD1,16,TRBV6-2/TRBV6-3,NA,TRBJ1-1,CASSRPSGGGFAEAFF,TGTGCCAGCAGCCGACCCTCAGGGGGCGGCTTCGCTGAAGCTTTCTTT
TRBD1,15,TRBV4-3,NA,TRBJ2-7,CASSQEEGGAGEQYF,TGCGCCAGCAGCCAAGAGGAAGGGGGCGCAGGCGAGCAGTACTTC
NA,14,TRBV3-1/TRBV3-2,NA,TRBJ1-6,CASSEGGGKPPLHF,TGTGCCAGCAGCGAAGGGGGGGGCAAGCCGCCCCTCCACTTT
TRBD1,14,TRBV20-1,NA,TRBJ2-7,CSASEGTGKDEQYF,TGCAGTGCTAGTGAGGGGACAGGGAAGGACGAGCAGTACTTC
NA,18,TRBV28,NA,TRBJ1-4,CASSSLSPDLNSNEKLFF,TGTGCCAGCAGTTCTTTGTCCCCCGACTTGAACTCTAATGAAAAACTGTTTTTT
TRBD1,13,TRBV10-3,NA,TRBJ1-1,CAISGTGNTEAFF,TGTGCCATCAGTGGGACAGGGAACACTGAAGCTTTCTTT
NA,17,TRBV19,NA,TRBJ1-6,CASSTRGPHANNSPLHF,TGTGCCAGTAGTACTCGGGGCCCTCACGCCAATAATTCACCCCTCCACTTT
NA,13,TRBV6-2/TRBV6-3,NA,TRBJ2-7,CASSDQGPYEQYF,TGTGCCAGCAGCGATCAGGGGCCATACGAGCAGTACTTC
TRBD1,15,TRBV7-2,NA,TRBJ1-1,CASSHPDRERTEAFF,TGTGCCAGCAGCCATCCGGACAGGGAGCGTACTGAAGCTTTCTTT
NA,14,TRBV3-1/TRBV3-2,NA,TRBJ2-1,CASSQNSGVDEQFF,TGTGCCAGCAGCCAAAATTCAGGGGTGGATGAGCAGTTCTTC
TRBD1,14,TRBV9,NA,TRBJ2-7,CASSTRTGPYEQYF,TGTGCCAGCAGCACCCGGACAGGTCCCTACGAGCAGTACTTC
NA,13,TRBV2,NA,TRBJ2-7,CASSVAAAYEQYF,TGTGCCAGCAGTGTAGCGGCAGCATACGAGCAGTACTTC
TRBD2,14,TRBV6-2/TRBV6-3,NA,TRBJ2-3,CASSYRDYGDTQYF,TGTGCCAGCAGTTACCGGGACTATGGAGATACGCAGTATTTT
NA,13,TRBV5-4,NA,TRBJ2-3,CASSTTETDTQYF,TGTGCCAGCAGCACCACAGAGACAGATACGCAGTATTTT
NA,13,TRBV11-2,once,TRBJ2-3,CASRYTGTDTQYF,TGTGCCAGCAGGTATACAGGGACAGATACGCAGTATTTT
NA,13,TRBV7-2,NA,TRBJ2-7,CASSLEWGHEQYF,TGTGCCAGCAGCTTAGAATGGGGGCACGAGCAGTACTTC
NA,14,TRBV6-4,NA,TRBJ2-1,CATRVLSLYGEQFF,TGTGCCACCCGGGTCCTATCTCTATATGGTGAGCAGTTCTTC
NA,14,TRBV6-2/TRBV6-3,NA,TRBJ1-1,CASSYRTVTTEAFF,TGTGCCAGCAGTTACCGGACAGTGACGACTGAAGCTTTCTTT
NA,14,TRBV7-9,NA,TRBJ1-2,CASSLGAPRNGYTF,TGTGCCAGCAGCTTAGGGGCCCCTAGGAATGGCTACACCTTC